The next 8 T cell receptor beta chains were all read from a single sample in a study of shared clonotypes between healthy human individuals. Clones were read by immunoSEQ multiplex PCR, and TCRdb kept only the in-frame ones, dropping some. The sample includes about 2.4 million clones, over 85% of them seen just once. The sequenced material came from naive CD4+ T cells sorted from blood. Subset in this sample: CD45RA+ positively selected. Receptors originate from a young man in good health.

V usage is TRBV5-1 and J usage is TRBJ2-7, with D uncertain. The CDR3 spans 15 residues. Germline loops: CDR1 SGHRS, CDR2 YFSETQ. Trimming removed 0 bases at V and 2 bases at J, with 12 bases between. The CDR3 loop is CASSLAKGQPYEQYF. The DNA for the CDR3 is TGCGCCAGCAGCTTGGCGAAGGGTCAGCCCTACGAGCAGTACTTC.

This chain connects TRBV7-2 to TRBJ2-3; 11 bases align to TRBD2. Per the germline V gene, CDR1 is SGHTA and CDR2 is FQGNSA. The CDR3 runs 18 residues. Losses at the gene ends were 0 bases for V and 0 bases for J; bases not matched to a gene: 5. CDR3 in amino acids: CASSLAMTSGDSTDTQYF. The CDR3 DNA follows: TGTGCCAGCAGCTTAGCGATGACTAGCGGGGACAGCACAGATACGCAGTATTTT.

The chain has TRBV7-8 and TRBJ1-2, with 11 bases fitting TRBD1. CDR3 length equals 15 residues. Germline lookup yields CDR1 SGHVS and CDR2 FQNEAQ. Trimming at V came to 5 bases and at J to 4 bases, leaving 6 bases not matched to a gene. CDR3 DNA sequence: TGTGCCAGCAGCCTGGGACAGGGGGGACCCTATGGCTACACCTTC. This gives the protein CASSLGQGGPYGYTF.

This chain joins TRBV5-1 and TRBJ2-5; no firm D call. The CDR3 is 12 amino acids. V was trimmed by 1 base and J by 5 bases, leaving 6 bases between them. Germline values: CDR1 SGHRS, CDR2 YFSETQ. The CDR3 sequence: CASSLMSETQYF. In nucleotides, the CDR3 is TGCGCCAGCAGCTTGATGTCGGAGACCCAGTACTTC.

The chain is built from TRBV2 and TRBJ2-1; 7 nucleotides line up with TRBD1. The CDR3 contains 15 residues. With V trimmed by 4 bases and J by 7 bases, 10 bases remained unmatched. CDR1 SNHLY and CDR2 FYNNEI come from the germline V gene. The CDR3 spells CASSARTGGVNEQFF. CDR3 in DNA: TGTGCCAGCAGTGCCCGGACAGGTGGAGTTAATGAGCAGTTCTTC.

V and J are TRBV5-1 and TRBJ2-1; TRBD1 might be the D (6 bases). Between the trimmed V and J ends, which lost 3 bases and 5 bases, there was a span of 15 bases. This CDR3 spans 15 amino acids. The germline CDR1 and CDR2 sequences are SGHRS and YFSETQ. DNA of the CDR3: TGCGCCAGCAGCTCCGACCCCGGGACAAACAATGAGCAGTTCTTC. Amino acids: CASSSDPGTNNEQFF. The full variable domain, rest sourced from reference TRBV5-1 and TRBJ2-1, is KAGVTQTPRYLIKTRGQQVTLSCSPISGHRSVSWYQQTPGQGLQFLFEYFSETQRNKGNFPGRFSGRQFSNSRSEMNVSTLELGDSALYLCASSSDPGTNNEQFFGPGTRLTVL.

About this clone: Other DNA sequences in the sample encode the same CDR3. This chain links TRBV10-3 with TRBJ2-3; D is perhaps TRBD1 (6 bases). The V end lost 8 bases, the J end lost 0 bases, and 6 bases lay between the germline ends. The CDR3 runs to 12 residues. The V gene's germline CDR1 is ENHRY and CDR2 SYGVKD. In DNA form, the CDR3 reads TGTGCCATCCAGGGGAGCACAGATACGCAGTATTTT. This sequence encodes CAIQGSTDTQYF.

This sequence joins TRBV28 and TRBJ1-6; TRBD1 is a possible D gene (5 bases). CDR1 and CDR2 from the germline V gene are MDHEN and SYDVKM. V was cut by 6 bases and J by 13 bases, with 19 bases left in between. The CDR3 length is 14 residues. This chain's CDR3 is CASSPTTGGRPLHF. DNA for the CDR3: TGTGCCAGCAGCCCAACGACCGGGGGTAGGCCCCTCCACTTT.